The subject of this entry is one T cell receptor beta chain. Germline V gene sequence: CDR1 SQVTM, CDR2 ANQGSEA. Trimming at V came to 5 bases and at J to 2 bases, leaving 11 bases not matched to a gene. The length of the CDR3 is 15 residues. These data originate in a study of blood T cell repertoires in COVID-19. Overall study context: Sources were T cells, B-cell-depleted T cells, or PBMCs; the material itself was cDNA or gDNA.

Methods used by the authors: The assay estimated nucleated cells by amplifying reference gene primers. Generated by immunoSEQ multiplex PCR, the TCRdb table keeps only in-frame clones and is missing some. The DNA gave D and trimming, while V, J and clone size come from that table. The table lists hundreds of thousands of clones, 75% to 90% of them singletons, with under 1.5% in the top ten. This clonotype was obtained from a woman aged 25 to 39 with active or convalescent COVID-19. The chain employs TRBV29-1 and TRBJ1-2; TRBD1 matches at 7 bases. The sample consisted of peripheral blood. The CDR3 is CSVHSPQGRNYGYTF. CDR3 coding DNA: TGCAGCGTTCATTCGCCACAGGGGCGGAACTATGGCTACACCTTC.